The clone carrying this T cell receptor (beta chain) was detected only a few times. Antigen: not known. This record comes from a study of metastatic and nonmetastatic thyroid tumors. Turning to the study itself: Patients with malignant and benign thyroid disease provided blood and tumor or nodule tissue, whose repertoires were compared. Study-wide results and limits: Significantly higher TCR beta diversity was reportedly seen in malignant thyroid tumors than benign nodules, in blood and tumor.

No treatment of any kind had been given to any patient before thyroid surgery. The CDR3 has 12 residues. V lost 5 bases and J 3 bases, leaving 8 bases between the germline ends. The germline V gene encodes CDR1 MNHNS and CDR2 SASEGT. In the authors' workflow: Using the CDR3 differences seen across clinicopathological groups, the authors built a distant-metastasis classifier for papillary thyroid cancer, which was meant to discriminate distant-metastatic patients. TCRdb recomputed clones from the PCR reads via MiXCR. These V and J calls are TCRdb output, not the study's own analysis. Of about 38,000 clones listed, around 47% are singletons.

The sequence was collected from a male donor with papillary thyroid cancer or a benign thyroid nodule (not recorded which). Some clones in this sample may be carry-over from other donors' samples. The rearrangement joins TRBV6-1 to TRBJ2-7; the D is unclear. Sequencing was performed on tumor tissue. The CDR3 region has the DNA TGTGCCAGCAGTCCCGACCACTACGAGCAGTACTTC. This codes for CASSPDHYEQYF.